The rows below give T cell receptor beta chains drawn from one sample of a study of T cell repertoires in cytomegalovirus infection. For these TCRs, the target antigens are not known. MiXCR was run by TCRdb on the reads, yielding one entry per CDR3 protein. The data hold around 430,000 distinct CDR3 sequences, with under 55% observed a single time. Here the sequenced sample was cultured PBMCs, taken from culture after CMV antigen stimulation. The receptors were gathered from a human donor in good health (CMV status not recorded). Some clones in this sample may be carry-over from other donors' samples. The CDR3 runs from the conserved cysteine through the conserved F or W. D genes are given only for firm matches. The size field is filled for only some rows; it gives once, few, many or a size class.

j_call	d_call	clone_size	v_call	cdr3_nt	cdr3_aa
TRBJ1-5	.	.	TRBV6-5	TGTGCCAGCAGTTCCCTCCCTGGGCAGCCCCAGCATTTT	CASSSLPGQPQHF
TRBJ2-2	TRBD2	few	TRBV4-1	TGCGCCAGCAGCCAAGACGTGACTAGCGGGTCGAACACCGGGGAGCTGTTTTTT	CASSQDVTSGSNTGELFF
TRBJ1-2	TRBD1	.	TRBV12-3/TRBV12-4	TGTGCCAGCACCCTGACAGGGTCCCTGGGCTACACCTTC	CASTLTGSLGYTF
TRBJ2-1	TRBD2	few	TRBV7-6	TGTGCCAGTTCCCCAAGGGTAGCGGGAGGGGTTGAGCAGTTCTTC	CASSPRVAGGVEQFF
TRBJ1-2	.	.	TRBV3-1	TGTGCCAGCAGCCAAGGGCAGAACCCACCCACTAACTATGGCTACACCTTC	CASSQGQNPPTNYGYTF
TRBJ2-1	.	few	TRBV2	TGTGCCAGCAGCTCGTGGGCTAGCAATGAGCAGTTCTTC	CASSSWASNEQFF
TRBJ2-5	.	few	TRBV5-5	TGTGCCAGCAGTTCCCCCAGGGCCGTGGAGACCCAGTACTTC	CASSSPRAVETQYF
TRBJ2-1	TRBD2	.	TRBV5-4	TGTGCCAGCAGCTCTGGGACTAGCGGGGGGTTGGCCAATGAGCAGTTCTTC	CASSSGTSGGLANEQFF
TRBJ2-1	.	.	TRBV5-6	TGTGCCAGCACCCCGGGACCAAACAATGAGCAGTTCTTC	CASTPGPNNEQFF
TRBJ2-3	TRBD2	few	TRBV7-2	TGTGCCAGCAGCTGGAAACTAGCGGGAGCTTCAGATACGCAGTATTTT	CASSWKLAGASDTQYF
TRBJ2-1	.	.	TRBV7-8	TGTGCCAGCAGCTTAGTTAATAGCGCTTCCTACAATGAGCAGTTCTTC	CASSLVNSASYNEQFF
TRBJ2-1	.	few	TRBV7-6	TGTGCCAGCAGCTTAACACCCGATGAGCAGTTCTTC	CASSLTPDEQFF
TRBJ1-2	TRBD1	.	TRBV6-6	TGTGCCAGCGGGACAGTTTTGGGCTACACCTTC	CASGTVLGYTF
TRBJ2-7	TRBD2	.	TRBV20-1	TGCAGTGCTAGACGTAGCGGGATATACGAGCAGTACTTC	CSARRSGIYEQYF
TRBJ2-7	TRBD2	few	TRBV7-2	TGTGCCAGCAGCCCGGGGGGTACGATCTCCTACGAGCAGTACTTC	CASSPGGTISYEQYF
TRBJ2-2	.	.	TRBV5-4	TGTGCCAGCAGCTTGGGACGGAGTAAGGATAGCGGGGAGCTGTTTTTT	CASSLGRSKDSGELFF
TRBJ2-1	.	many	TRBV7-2	TGTGCCAGCAGCCCCGGTGGTGAGCAGTTCTTC	CASSPGGEQFF
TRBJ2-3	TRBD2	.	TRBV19	TGTGCCAGTATTAAGCGGGGCTCCGATACGCAGTATTTT	CASIKRGSDTQYF
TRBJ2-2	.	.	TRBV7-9	TGTGCCAGCAGCTTATACGACCGCACCGGGGAGCTGTTTTTT	CASSLYDRTGELFF
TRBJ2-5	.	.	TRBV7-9	TGTGCCAGCAGCTTAGACGGGCGGGGCGAGGAGACCCAGTACTTC	CASSLDGRGEETQYF
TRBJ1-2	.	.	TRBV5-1	TGCGCCAGCAGCTTGGTCGGGAGGACTAACTATGGCTACACCTTC	CASSLVGRTNYGYTF
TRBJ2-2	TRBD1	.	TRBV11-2	TGTGCCAGCAGCCAGGGACAGAAGTTCTGGACCGGGGAGCTGTTTTTT	CASSQGQKFWTGELFF
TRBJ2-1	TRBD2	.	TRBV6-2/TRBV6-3	TGTGCCAGCAGAGCTAGCGGGAGTTACAATGAGCAGTTCTTC	CASRASGSYNEQFF
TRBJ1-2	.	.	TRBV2	TGTGCCAGCCTTGTTAAAGTGGGCTACACCTTC	CASLVKVGYTF
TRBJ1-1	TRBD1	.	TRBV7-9	TGTGCCAGCAGCTTAGATTGGGGCGGGACAGGGGGGGGAAACACTGAAGCTTTCTTT	CASSLDWGGTGGGNTEAFF
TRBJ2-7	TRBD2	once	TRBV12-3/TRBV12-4	TGTGCCAGCAGTTTCGGGGGGGGCCAAGGCTACGAGCAGTACTTC	CASSFGGGQGYEQYF
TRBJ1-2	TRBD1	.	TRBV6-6	TGTGCCAGCAGTACGAACAAGGGACAGGGTACTGGCTACACCTTC	CASSTNKGQGTGYTF
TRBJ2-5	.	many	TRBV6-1	TGTGCCAGCCTTGTGGTGGTGGGACAAGAGACCCAGTACTTC	CASLVVVGQETQYF
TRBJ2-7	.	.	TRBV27	TGTGCCAGCAGTTTTGGGCAGGGCAGGAACGAGCAGTACTTC	CASSFGQGRNEQYF
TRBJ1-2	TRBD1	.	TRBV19	TGTGCCAGTAGAGCCCTCCGGGACAGGGCGGGCTACACCTTC	CASRALRDRAGYTF
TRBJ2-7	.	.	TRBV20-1	TGCAGTGCAACCGGGCCCTCCTACGAGCAGTACTTC	CSATGPSYEQYF